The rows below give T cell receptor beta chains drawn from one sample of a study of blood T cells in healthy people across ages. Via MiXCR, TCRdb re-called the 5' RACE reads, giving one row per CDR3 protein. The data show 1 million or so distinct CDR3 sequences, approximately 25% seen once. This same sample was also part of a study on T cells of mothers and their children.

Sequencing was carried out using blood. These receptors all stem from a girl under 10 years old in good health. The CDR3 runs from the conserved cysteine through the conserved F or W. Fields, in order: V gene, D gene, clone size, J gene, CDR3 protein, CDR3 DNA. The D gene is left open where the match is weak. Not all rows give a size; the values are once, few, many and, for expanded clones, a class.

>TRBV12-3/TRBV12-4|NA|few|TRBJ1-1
CASSYIMNTEAFF
TGTGCCAGCAGTTACATCATGAACACTGAAGCTTTCTTT
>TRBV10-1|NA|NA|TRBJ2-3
CASSGYWADTQYF
TGCGCCAGCAGCGGGTACTGGGCAGATACGCAGTATTTT
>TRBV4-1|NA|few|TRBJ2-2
CASSQDDGGNTGELFF
TGCGCCAGCAGCCAAGATGACGGGGGAAACACCGGGGAGCTGTTTTTT
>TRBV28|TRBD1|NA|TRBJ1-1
CASSSQGAQTEAFF
TGTGCCAGCAGTTCACAGGGGGCGCAGACTGAAGCTTTCTTT
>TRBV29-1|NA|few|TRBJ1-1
CSATGPGTEALF
TGCAGCGCAACAGGCCCTGGAACTGAAGCTCTCTTT
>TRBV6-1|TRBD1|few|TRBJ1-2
CASKDQAGTDYGYTF
TGTGCCAGCAAAGACCAGGCCGGGACAGACTATGGCTACACCTTC
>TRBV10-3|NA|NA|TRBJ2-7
CAISAERGQTYEQYF
TGTGCCATCAGTGCCGAGAGGGGACAAACCTACGAGCAGTACTTC
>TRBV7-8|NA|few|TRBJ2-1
CAGSLMEAGQFF
TGTGCCGGCAGCTTAATGGAAGCTGGGCAGTTCTTC
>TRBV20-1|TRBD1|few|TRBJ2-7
CSALSRTGGTYEQYF
TGCAGTGCTTTGTCCCGGACAGGGGGGACCTACGAGCAGTACTTC
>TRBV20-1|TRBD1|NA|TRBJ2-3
CSATPGQGPTPDTQYF
TGCAGTGCGACACCGGGACAGGGACCGACCCCTGATACGCAGTATTTT
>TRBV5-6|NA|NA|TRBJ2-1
CASSLEGFLLGHEQFF
TGTGCCAGCAGCTTGGAAGGGTTCCTTCTTGGGCATGAGCAGTTCTTC
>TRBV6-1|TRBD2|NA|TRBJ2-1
CASRLTSGGAGNEQFF
TGTGCCAGCAGGCTGACTAGCGGGGGGGCCGGGAATGAGCAGTTCTTC
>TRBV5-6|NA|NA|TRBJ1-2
CASSFASHPYDGYTF
TGTGCCAGCAGCTTCGCTTCACATCCCTATGATGGCTACACCTTC
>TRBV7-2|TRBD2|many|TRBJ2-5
CASSLGGGQETQYF
TGTGCCAGCAGCTTAGGGGGGGGACAAGAGACCCAGTACTTC
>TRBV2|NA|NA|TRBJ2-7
CASSEIEQYF
TGTGCCAGCAGTGAAATCGAGCAGTACTTC
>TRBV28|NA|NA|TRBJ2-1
CASSFPKAASSYNEQFF
TGTGCCAGCAGTTTTCCTAAAGCGGCTAGCTCCTACAATGAGCAGTTCTTC
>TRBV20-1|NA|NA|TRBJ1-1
CSAIGRNTEAFF
TGCAGTGCTATAGGCAGGAACACTGAAGCTTTCTTT
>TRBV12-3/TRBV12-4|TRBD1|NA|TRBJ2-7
CASSFLAGGYEQYF
TGTGCCAGCAGTTTCTTGGCAGGGGGCTACGAGCAGTACTTC
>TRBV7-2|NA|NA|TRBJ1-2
CASSPGGALTNYGYTF
TGTGCCAGCAGCCCCGGGGGTGCGTTGACTAACTATGGCTACACCTTC
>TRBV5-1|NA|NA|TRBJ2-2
CASSTLATGELFF
TGCGCCAGCAGCACCCTAGCGACCGGGGAGCTGTTTTTT
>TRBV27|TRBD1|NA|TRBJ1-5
CASSTRQGALYNQPQHF
TGTGCCAGCAGTACGCGACAGGGCGCCCTTTATAATCAGCCCCAGCATTTT
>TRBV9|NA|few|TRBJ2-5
CASSGGLADETQYF
TGTGCCAGCAGCGGGGGGCTAGCCGACGAGACCCAGTACTTC
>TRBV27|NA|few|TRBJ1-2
CASSSGTPLDGYTF
TGTGCCAGCAGTTCCGGAACACCTTTGGATGGCTACACCTTC
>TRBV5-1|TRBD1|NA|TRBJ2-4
CASSLGQGLVIQYF
TGCGCCAGCAGCTTGGGACAGGGGTTGGTGATTCAGTACTTC